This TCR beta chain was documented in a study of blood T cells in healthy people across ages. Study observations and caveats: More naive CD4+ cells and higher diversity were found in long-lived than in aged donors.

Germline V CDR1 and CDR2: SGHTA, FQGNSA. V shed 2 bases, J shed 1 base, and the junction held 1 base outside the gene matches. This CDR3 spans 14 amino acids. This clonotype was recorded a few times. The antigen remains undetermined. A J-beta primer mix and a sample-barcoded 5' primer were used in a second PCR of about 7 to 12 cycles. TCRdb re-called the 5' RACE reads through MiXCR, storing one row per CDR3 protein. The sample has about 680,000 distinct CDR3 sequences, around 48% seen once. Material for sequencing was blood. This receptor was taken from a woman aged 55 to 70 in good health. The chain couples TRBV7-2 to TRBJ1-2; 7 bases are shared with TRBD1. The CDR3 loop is CASSLQGVNYGYTF. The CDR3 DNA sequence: TGTGCCAGCAGCTTACAGGGGGTTAACTATGGCTACACCTTC.